This entry concerns a single T cell receptor beta chain. The CDR3 runs to 17 residues. V shed 1 base and J 2 bases; nucleotides not matched to a gene: 9. Per germline, CDR1 SGHTA and CDR2 FQGNSA. This sample was included in a study of technical replicates of blood from a few donors. Measured with immunoSEQ multiplex PCR; TCRdb has only the in-frame clones, and not every one. The table records about 85,000 clones, roughly 94% of them present only once. This receptor was identified in a human donor in good health. The specimen was T cells isolated from PBMCs. The chain is built from TRBV7-2 and TRBJ2-3; 7 bases are shared with TRBD2. CDR3 region: CASSLEGGGHPTDTQYF. CDR3 nucleotides: TGTGCCAGCAGCTTAGAGGGCGGGGGTCATCCCACAGATACGCAGTATTTT.